The next 19 T cell receptor beta chains were all read from a single sample in a study of identical twins. TCRdb reprocessed the 5' RACE reads via MiXCR and lists one record per CDR3 protein. The sample contains roughly 750,000 distinct CDR3 sequences, about 20% of which appear only once. The sample was also linked to a second study, of T cells expressing NK-cell markers.

The sequenced sample was PBMCs. The receptors were sampled from a woman aged 18-29 years in good health.

The V gene is TRBV12-3 or TRBV12-4, the J gene TRBJ2-3, with 14 bases that match TRBD2. This CDR3 spans 18 amino acids. The J segment lost 7 bases and the V segment lost 4 bases, leaving 13 bases of the junction unmatched. The CDR3 spells CASSSQPGLAGDRNTQYF. In DNA form, the CDR3 reads TGTGCCAGCAGTTCGCAGCCGGGACTAGCGGGAGATCGAAATACGCAGTATTTT.

This clonotype was counted at least ten times. The V call is TRBV20-1, the J call TRBJ2-3; TRBD2 aligns across 8 bases. This CDR3 spans 13 amino acids. Germline CDR1 and CDR2: DFQATT and SNEGSKA (reference sequence). Germline trimming cut 3 bases from V and 4 bases from J; bases unmatched to any gene: 3. Here the CDR3 DNA reads TGCAGTGCTAGCGGGAGGGCCCCAGATACGCAGTATTTT. It codes for CSASGRAPDTQYF.

The chain combines TRBV5-1 with TRBJ1-4; D may be TRBD1 (6 bases). The CDR3 runs 14 residues. V lost 4 bases and J lost 8, with 15 bases in between. From germline, CDR1 is SGHRS and CDR2 YFSETQ. CDR3 loop: CASSRATGNEKLFF. In nucleotides, the CDR3 is TGCGCCAGCAGCCGGGCCACAGGGAACGAAAAACTGTTTTTT.

J is TRBJ2-7 and V is TRBV6-2 or TRBV6-3; 11 nucleotides line up with TRBD2. The CDR3 contains 17 residues. The germline V gene has CDR1 MNHEY and CDR2 SVGEGT. Unmatched junction bases numbered 12, after V lost 6 bases and J lost 2 bases. The DNA of the CDR3 is TGTGCCAGCAGGACATTTACTAGCGGGGGTATTGCCTACGAGCAGTACTTC. Residues: CASRTFTSGGIAYEQYF.

This clonotype was recorded a few times. The rearrangement joins TRBV5-6 to TRBJ2-7; the D is unclear. Germline V gives CDR1 SGHDT, CDR2 YYEEEE. The CDR3 has 14 residues. The ends were cut back, 4 bases at V and 4 bases at J, with 15 bases in the middle. The DNA of the CDR3 is TGTGCCAGCAGCCTGCAGAATAAAATTTACGAGCAGTACTTC. Translating gives CASSLQNKIYEQYF.

The chain links TRBV9 to TRBJ1-2; 7 bases match TRBD1. Unmatched junction bases numbered 7, after V lost 0 bases and J lost 2 bases. CDR3 size: 16 residues. Germline CDR1 is SGDLS and CDR2 is YYNGEE. CDR3 region: CASSVEGQFSNYGYTF. DNA for the CDR3: TGTGCCAGCAGCGTAGAGGGACAGTTTTCCAACTATGGCTACACCTTC. The variable domain in full, with the rest retrieved from reference TRBV9 and TRBJ1-2, is DSGVTQTPKHLITATGQRVTLRCSPRSGDLSVYWYQQSLDQGLQFLIQYYNGEERAKGNILERFSAQQFPDLHSELNLSSLELGDSALYFCASSVEGQFSNYGYTFGSGTRLTVV.

In its sample, this clonotype was seen a few times. This chain connects TRBV7-9 to TRBJ2-7; no clear D. Deletions cut 4 bases from V and 5 bases from J, with 9 bases between. CDR1 and CDR2 from the germline V gene are SEHNR and FQNEAQ (reference sequence). The CDR3 consists of 12 residues. The CDR3 bases are TGTGCCAGCAGCTCCCGCTCTCACGAGCAGTACTTC. It specifies CASSSRSHEQYF. The entire variable domain, with the rest obtained from reference TRBV7-9 and TRBJ2-7, is as follows: DTGVSQNPRHKITKRGQNVTFRCDPISEHNRLYWYRQTLGQGPEFLTYFQNEAQLEKSRLLSDRFSAERPKGSFSTLEIQRTEQGDSAMYLCASSSRSHEQYFGPGTRLTVT.

The chain recombines TRBV29-1 with TRBJ2-7, with a tentative D call TRBD2 (6 bases). Trimming took off 7 bases at V and 4 bases at J, with 14 bases between the two ends. This CDR3 has 12 amino acids. CDR1 and CDR2 from the germline V gene are SQVTM and ANQGSEA. The CDR3 DNA reads TGCAGCGGGGGGTCTGGAGGGTACGAGCAGTACTTC. Translating gives CSGGSGGYEQYF.

Ten or more counts support this clonotype. The rearrangement uses TRBV29-1 and TRBJ1-2, with TRBD1 matching over 9 bases. This CDR3 comprises 15 residues. CDR1 is SQVTM, CDR2 ANQGSEA, per germline. Trimming took 4 bases from V and 8 from J; bases not matched to a gene: 14. CDR3 coding DNA: TGCAGCGTTGCCGGGACAGGGTTTTTGTTTCCAGGCTACACCTTC. It is translated as CSVAGTGFLFPGYTF.

This clonotype was observed a handful of times. The V and J genes are TRBV7-2 and TRBJ1-1; D ambiguous. Trimming cost V 3 bases and J 5 bases, with 10 bases left between them. The V gene's germline CDR1 is SGHTA and CDR2 FQGNSA. The CDR3 is made up of 13 amino acids. The CDR3 nucleotides read TGTGCCAGCAGCTTTATGAGGGCAACTGAAGCTTTCTTT. It yields the protein CASSFMRATEAFF.

This clonotype has just a few counts. V and J are TRBV5-4 and TRBJ2-7; D remains unclear. Germline V lookup: CDR1 SGHNT, CDR2 YYREEE (reference sequence). Trimming took 1 base from V and 3 from J, leaving 8 bases between them. This CDR3 is built from 13 residues. CDR3 coding DNA: TGTGCCAGCAGCTTGCCCTCCGACTACGAGCAGTACTTC. This gives the protein CASSLPSDYEQYF.

A few counts support this clonotype. The J gene is TRBJ2-5, the V gene TRBV12-3 or TRBV12-4; 10 nucleotides match TRBD2. CDR3 size: 16 residues. The V segment lost 5 bases and the J segment 5 bases; nucleotides outside the gene matches: 11. The CDR3 loop reads CASSPLRAGGGETQYF. CDR3 DNA: TGTGCCAGCAGTCCCTTGAGAGCGGGAGGGGGGGAGACCCAGTACTTC.

The CDR3 nucleotides read TGTGCCAGCAGCTTCGTCCTAATCGGGAGCAGCGAGCAGTACTTC. Amino acids: CASSFVLIGSSEQYF. The chain employs TRBV7-2 and TRBJ2-7, with D maybe TRBD2 (6 bases). CDR3 size: 15 residues. Trimming pared 3 bases from V and 6 bases from J, leaving 18 bases between. CDR1 is SGHTA and CDR2 is FQGNSA in the germline V gene.

The J gene is TRBJ2-5, the V gene TRBV6-1; D not resolved. The CDR3 extends over 16 amino acids. Between the trimmed V and J ends, which lost 8 bases and 2 bases, there was a span of 21 bases. Germline CDR1 and CDR2: MNHNS and SASEGT. CDR3 region: CASSLRVLPAQETQYF. CDR3 nucleotides: TGTGCCAGCTCACTAAGGGTACTCCCAGCGCAAGAGACCCAGTACTTC.

This clonotype was detected ten times or more. This sequence joins TRBV15 and TRBJ2-7, with 8 positions matching TRBD1. Germline V gene sequence: CDR1 LNHNV, CDR2 YYDKDF (reference sequence). J was trimmed by 3 bases and V by 0 bases; bases with no gene match: 1. This CDR3 is 14 amino acids long. CDR3 nucleotides: TGTGCCACCAGCAGAGAAGGGACAGGCTACGAGCAGTACTTC. Translation gives CATSREGTGYEQYF.

This clonotype occurred many times. The genes are TRBV20-1 and TRBJ1-1; no reliable D call. Deletions cut 3 bases from V and 1 base from J, with 9 bases between. The V gene's germline CDR1 is DFQATT and CDR2 SNEGSKA (reference sequence). There are 13 residues in the CDR3. CDR3 amino acids: CSASSGANTEAFF. The CDR3 nucleotides are TGCAGTGCTAGTTCGGGAGCGAACACTGAAGCTTTCTTT.

This clonotype was seen more than once but under ten times. This chain links TRBV12-3 or TRBV12-4 with TRBJ2-5, with TRBD2 matching 11 bases. V shed 6 bases, J shed 4 bases, and the junction held 13 bases outside the gene matches. The CDR3 is 17 residues long. CDR3 in amino acids: CASSFLSGRARAETQYF. CDR3 nucleotides: TGTGCCAGCAGCTTCCTTAGCGGGAGGGCGAGGGCAGAGACCCAGTACTTC.

This clonotype was seen only a few times. The rearrangement links TRBV20-1 to TRBJ1-6; TRBD1 is a possible D gene (6 bases). The germline V gene encodes CDR1 DFQATT and CDR2 SNEGSKA (reference sequence). This CDR3 has 15 residues. Deletions cut 4 bases from V and 4 bases from J, with 14 bases between. The CDR3 DNA reads TGCAGTGCTACCACCGGGACACTGTATAATTCACCCCTCCACTTT. It encodes CSATTGTLYNSPLHF.

The rearrangement links TRBV14 to TRBJ2-7; possible D gene TRBD2, 6 bases. V shed 0 bases and J shed 4 bases, with 16 bases lying between them. Germline V gene sequence: CDR1 SGHDN, CDR2 FVKESK. The CDR3 loop spans 16 amino acids. The CDR3 loop reads CASSQEAGTFSYEQYF. CDR3 sequence (DNA): TGTGCCAGCAGCCAAGAGGCCGGGACTTTCAGTTACGAGCAGTACTTC.